Given below is one T cell receptor (beta chain) in context. Its specificity is not known. It was RNA transcripts that yielded the amplified TCR beta CDR3 regions. Researchers ran a first-round RT-PCR on the TCR CDR3 using the HTBI primer set. TCRdb re-derived calls from the multiplex PCR reads in MiXCR, one entry per CDR3 protein. The sample holds 350,000 to 400,000 distinct CDR3 sequences; 14% to 15% are singletons and the top ten take 30% to 35%. The V gene lost 0 bases and the J gene lost 3 bases, with 9 bases spanning the gap. From germline, CDR1 is SGHRS and CDR2 YFSETQ. This CDR3 is built from 14 residues. These data belong to a study of T cells in Graves' hyperthyroidism and ophthalmopathy. Study-wide results and limits: Among clonotypes expanded in thyroid above 0.001, most were also found in blood. The model foresaw ophthalmopathy a median roughly 6.3 months prior to onset.

Specimen: blood. This sequence joins TRBV5-1 and TRBJ1-2; a possible D gene is TRBD1 (6 bases). The source of this sequence is a woman aged 30 to 39 with Graves' hyperthyroidism. In DNA form, the CDR3 reads TGCGCCAGCAGCTTGGAGGGACAAGACTATGGCTACACCTTC. Amino acid sequence: CASSLEGQDYGYTF. Combining the CDR3 with reference TRBV5-1 and TRBJ1-2 gives the whole variable domain KAGVTQTPRYLIKTRGQQVTLSCSPISGHRSVSWYQQTPGQGLQFLFEYFSETQRNKGNFPGRFSGRQFSNSRSEMNVSTLELGDSALYLCASSLEGQDYGYTFGSGTRLTVV.